This T cell receptor (beta chain) was obtained from a study of control samples from healthy donors and cancer patients (dated by TCRdb to 2018 to 2021). Library creation used the immunoSEQ multiplex PCR assay. The table was pulled from immuneACCESS by TCRdb, which kept in-frame rearrangements only. Such tables lose some clones; where checked, under half of the loss comes from unresolved V genes, and the rest has no known cause. Recorded for this sample are under 150,000 clones; around 96% of them occurred a single time. The ten most abundant clones make up less than 4% of the sample. Concerning this clone: It has no known antigen specificity. Base qualities are not recorded, but no much larger clone differs from it by a single base.

CDR1 and CDR2 (LNHDA, SQIVND) derive from the germline V gene (reference sequence). V was cut back by 3 bases and J by 4 bases, leaving a gap of 7 bases between them. The CDR3 measures 13 amino acids from cysteine to phenylalanine. Left in the record is the CDR3 DNA by itself, 39 bases read in frame from the first base. The sequence came from a man aged 25 to 45 in good health. Recombination joined TRBV19 with TRBJ1-5, with the D gene call left open. Material for sequencing was blood. The nucleotide sequence reads as follows: TGTGCCAGTAGTATGTCGATAAATCAGCCCCAGCATTTT. This encodes CASSMSINQPQHF.